The 3 T cell receptor beta chains below come from one sample, sequenced in a study of blood T cell repertoires in COVID-19. Assay: immunoSEQ multiplex PCR; the TCRdb copy retains only in-frame clones and omits some. Of around 60,000 clones in the sample, roughly 79% were seen once. Sequenced material: peripheral blood. The source is a human donor in a cohort sampled during active COVID-19.

This chain uses TRBV5-1 with TRBJ1-1, with TRBD1 matching 9 bases. Germline V gene lookup returns CDR1 SGHRS and CDR2 YFSETQ. The CDR3 runs to 15 residues. Trimming cost V 3 bases and J 4 bases; bases outside gene matches: 7. In DNA, the CDR3 is TGCGCCAGCAGCTGGGGACAGGGAGGGGCCACTGAAGCTTTCTTT. The encoded protein is CASSWGQGGATEAFF.

This rearrangement joins TRBV10-3 to TRBJ2-7; D is uncertain. V gave up 7 bases and J gave up 1 base, with 11 bases separating them. Germline V gene lookup returns CDR1 ENHRY and CDR2 SYGVKD. The CDR3 sequence is 13 residues long. In DNA, the CDR3 is TGTGCCATCACGAGGAACTCTTCCTACGAGCAGTACTTC. Protein sequence: CAITRNSSYEQYF.

The rearrangement joins TRBV15 to TRBJ2-7; tentatively, D is TRBD1 (6 bases). In germline, CDR1 is LNHNV, CDR2 YYDKDF (reference sequence). The CDR3 extends over 15 amino acids. The V gene lost 2 bases and the J gene lost 2 bases, with 13 bases spanning the gap. The CDR3 DNA reads TGTGCCACCAGCAGATCGACAGGACCAGCCTACGAGCAGTACTTC. It yields the protein CATSRSTGPAYEQYF. The entire variable domain, with the rest obtained from reference TRBV15 and TRBJ2-7, is as follows: DAMVIQNPRYQVTQFGKPVTLSCSQTLNHNVMYWYQQKSSQAPKLLFHYYDKDFNNEADTPDNFQSRRPNTSFCFLDIRSPGLGDTAMYLCATSRSTGPAYEQYFGPGTRLTVT.